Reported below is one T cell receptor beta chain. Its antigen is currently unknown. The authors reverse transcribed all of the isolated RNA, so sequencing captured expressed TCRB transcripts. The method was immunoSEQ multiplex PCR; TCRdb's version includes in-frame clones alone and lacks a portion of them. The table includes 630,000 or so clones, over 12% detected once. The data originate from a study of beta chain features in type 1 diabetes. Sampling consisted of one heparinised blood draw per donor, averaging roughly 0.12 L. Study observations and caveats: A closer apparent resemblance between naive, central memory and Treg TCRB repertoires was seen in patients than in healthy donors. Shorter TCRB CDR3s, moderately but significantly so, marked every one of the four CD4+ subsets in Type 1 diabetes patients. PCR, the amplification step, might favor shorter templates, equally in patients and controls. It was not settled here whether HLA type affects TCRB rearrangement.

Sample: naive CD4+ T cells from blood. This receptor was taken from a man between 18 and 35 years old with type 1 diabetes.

The CDR3 coding sequence is TGCGCCAGCAGCCGCCATCTCTCAGGGTTTGGGCGGGAGAGGAGCTCCTACAATGAGCAGTTCTTC. Amino acids: CASSRHLSGFGRERSSYNEQFF. The chain joins TRBV5-1 to TRBJ2-1; 7 bases map to TRBD2. Germline V gives CDR1 SGHRS, CDR2 YFSETQ. CDR3 size: 22 residues. Unmatched junction bases numbered 25, after V lost 4 bases and J lost 0 bases.